The clone carrying this T cell receptor (beta chain) was seen many times. Its antigen is unidentified. These data originate in a study of CD8 T cells in ankylosing spondylitis. General study results and limits: Existing reports had already noted some motif variants in reactive arthritis synovial fluid and blood. Several highly homologous variants made up a TCR beta motif that seemed to typify ankylosing spondylitis blood. A CD8+ phenotype characterized the disease-linked clones, which were relatively rare in peripheral blood.

The authors made TCR beta libraries by quantitative 5'-RACE with molecular barcodes. MiXCR was run by TCRdb on the 5' RACE reads, yielding one entry per CDR3 protein. The table shows about 130,000 distinct CDR3 sequences, with 9.3% occurring only once. Sequenced material: blood, either unsorted or a sorted T cell fraction (not recorded which). This TCR was recovered from a male donor with ankylosing spondylitis or in good health (not recorded which).

The CDR3 region is CAIRPGLAGDFYEQYF. The CDR3 DNA reads as TGTGCCATCAGGCCGGGACTAGCGGGAGACTTCTACGAGCAGTACTTC. The chain links TRBV10-3 to TRBJ2-7; 14 bases are shared with TRBD2. The J segment lost 3 bases and the V segment lost 6 bases, leaving 7 bases of the junction unmatched. CDR3 length: 16 residues. Germline V gene data show CDR1 as ENHRY and CDR2 as SYGVKD.